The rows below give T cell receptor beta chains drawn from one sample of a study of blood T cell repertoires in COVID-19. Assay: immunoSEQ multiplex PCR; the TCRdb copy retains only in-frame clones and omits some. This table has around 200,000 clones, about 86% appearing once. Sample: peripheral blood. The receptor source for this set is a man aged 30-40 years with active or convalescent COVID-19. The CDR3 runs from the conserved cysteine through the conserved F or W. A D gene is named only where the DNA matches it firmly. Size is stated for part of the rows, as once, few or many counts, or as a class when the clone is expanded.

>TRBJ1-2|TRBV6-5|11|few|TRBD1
TGTGCCAGCAGGTTCGACAGGGTTTTCACCTTC
CASRFDRVFTF
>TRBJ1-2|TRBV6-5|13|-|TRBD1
TGTGCCAGCAGTTACGTCGACAGGGCTGGCTACACCTTC
CASSYVDRAGYTF
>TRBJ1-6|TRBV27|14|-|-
TGTGCCAGCAAATTCGGGACATCTAATTCACCCCTCCACTTT
CASKFGTSNSPLHF
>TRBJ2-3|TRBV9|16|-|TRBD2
TGTGCCAGCAGCACTCGGACTAGCGGGGCCTCAGATACGCAGTATTTT
CASSTRTSGASDTQYF
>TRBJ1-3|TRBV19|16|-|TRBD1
TGTGCCAGTAGTATAACCGGGACAGGGGCTGGAAACACCATATATTTT
CASSITGTGAGNTIYF
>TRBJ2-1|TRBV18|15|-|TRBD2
TGTGCCAGCTCACCACCGACTAGCGGGAGCCATGAGCAGTTCTTC
CASSPPTSGSHEQFF
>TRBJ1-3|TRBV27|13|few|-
TGTGCCAGCAGAGGACCGTGGGGAGACACCATATATTTT
CASRGPWGDTIYF
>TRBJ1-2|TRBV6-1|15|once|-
TGTGCCAGCAGTGAGGGAGGATCCATTAACTATGGCTACACCTTC
CASSEGGSINYGYTF
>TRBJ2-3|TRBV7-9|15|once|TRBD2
TGTGCCAGCAGCTTACTAGCGGGGGGCACAGATACGCAGTATTTT
CASSLLAGGTDTQYF
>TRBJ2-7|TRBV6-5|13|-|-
TGTGCCAGCAGTTACTCCGACAGCTACGAGCAGTACTTC
CASSYSDSYEQYF
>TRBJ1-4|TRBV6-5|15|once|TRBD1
TGTGCCAGCAGCCGCTCCGGGACAGGGAATGAAAAACTGTTTTTT
CASSRSGTGNEKLFF
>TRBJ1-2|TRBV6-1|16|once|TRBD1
TGTGCCAGCAGTGGCGCAGGGACAGCATTAAACTATGGCTACACCTTC
CASSGAGTALNYGYTF
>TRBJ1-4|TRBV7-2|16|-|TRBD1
TGTGCCAGCAGCTTTAGTCCGGACAGGGGGCCCAAGGAACTGTTTTTT
CASSFSPDRGPKELFF
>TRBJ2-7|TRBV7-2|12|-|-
TGTGCCAGCAGGACTTTCGCAGACGAGCAGTACTTC
CASRTFADEQYF
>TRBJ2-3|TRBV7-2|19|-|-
TGTGCCAGCAGCTTAAAATCTAGCCTGTTACGTATTAGCACAGATACGCAGTATTTT
CASSLKSSLLRISTDTQYF
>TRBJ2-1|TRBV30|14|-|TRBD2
TGTGCCTGGAGTCTAGCGGGGGCATACAATGAGCAGTTCTTC
CAWSLAGAYNEQFF
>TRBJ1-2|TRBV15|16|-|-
TGTGCCACCAGCAGAGGGGGGGACGGCAGGTCCTATGGCTACACCTTC
CATSRGGDGRSYGYTF
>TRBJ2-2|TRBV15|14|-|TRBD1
TGTGCCACCAGCGTTCGACAGGGGTACGGGGAGCTGTTTTTT
CATSVRQGYGELFF
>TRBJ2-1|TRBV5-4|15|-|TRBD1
TGTGCCAGCAGCCCACCGGGACAGGGAAAGAATGAGCAGTTCTTC
CASSPPGQGKNEQFF
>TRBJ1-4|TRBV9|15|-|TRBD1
TGTGCCAGCAGCCCCCAGGGGGAGCCTTGGGAAAAACTGTTTTTT
CASSPQGEPWEKLFF
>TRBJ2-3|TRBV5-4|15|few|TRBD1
TGTGCCAGCAGCTTGGGGGACAGCCACACAGATACGCAGTATTTT
CASSLGDSHTDTQYF
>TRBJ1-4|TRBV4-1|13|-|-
TGCGCCAGCAGCCAAGAAAGGAGTGAAAAACTGTTTTTT
CASSQERSEKLFF
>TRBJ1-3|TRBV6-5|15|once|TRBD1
TGTGCCAGCAGCCAGACAGGGGGGACTGGAAACACCATATATTTT
CASSQTGGTGNTIYF
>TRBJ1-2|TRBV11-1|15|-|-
TGTGCCAGCAGCCCCGGAGGATCCGCTAACTATGGCTACACCTTC
CASSPGGSANYGYTF